Each of the 21 T cell receptor beta chains below was sequenced from the same sample in a study of T cell repertoires in cytomegalovirus infection. MiXCR, applied by TCRdb to the reads, yields one record per CDR3 protein. In the table there are over 300,000 distinct CDR3 sequences, roughly 17% of which are singletons. Sequences were obtained from PBMCs. The receptors were gathered from a human donor in good health (CMV status not recorded). Some clones in this sample may be carry-over from other donors' samples.

This clonotype was found many times. The chain joins TRBV7-9 to TRBJ1-1; TRBD1 might be the D (5 bases). This CDR3 has 15 residues. Germline lookup yields CDR1 SEHNR and CDR2 FQNEAQ (reference sequence). V lost 2 bases to trimming and J lost 1 base, with 11 bases between them. As DNA, the CDR3 is TGTGCCAGCAGCTTACAGCAGGGATCGAACACTGAAGCTTTCTTT. It yields the protein CASSLQQGSNTEAFF.

This clonotype was counted only a few times. This sequence joins TRBV20-1 and TRBJ1-2; D call uncertain. CDR3 length: 12 amino acids. Germline CDR1 is DFQATT and CDR2 is SNEGSKA (reference sequence). Trimming removed 3 bases at V and 0 bases at J, with 5 bases between. The CDR3 sequence is CSASSANYGYTF. The CDR3 DNA is TGCAGTGCTAGTAGTGCTAACTATGGCTACACCTTC.

This clonotype was detected many times. V is TRBV7-9 and J is TRBJ2-7; tentatively, D is TRBD1 (6 bases). V lost 4 bases and J 5 bases, leaving 15 bases between the germline ends. There are 14 residues in the CDR3. Looked up from germline, CDR1 is SEHNR and CDR2 is FQNEAQ (reference sequence). The CDR3 is CASSSLGGVNEQYF. In DNA, the CDR3 is TGTGCCAGCAGCTCCCTAGGGGGTGTCAACGAGCAGTACTTC.

This chain joins TRBV20-1 and TRBJ2-5; possible D gene TRBD1, 6 bases. V was pared by 0 bases and J by 1 base, with 9 bases between. The CDR3 has 14 residues. Germline V lookup: CDR1 DFQATT, CDR2 SNEGSKA (reference sequence). This CDR3 is CSAREYRAQETQYF. The CDR3 bases are TGCAGTGCTAGAGAGTACAGGGCCCAAGAGACCCAGTACTTC.

Ten or more counts support this clonotype. The gene calls are TRBV4-2 and TRBJ2-1; TRBD1 agrees at 12 bases. J was trimmed by 8 bases and V by 5 bases; bases with no gene match: 7. Germline V gene lookup returns CDR1 LGHNA and CDR2 YNFKEQ. The CDR3 totals 15 residues. The CDR3 DNA reads as TGTGCCAGCAGCGTCCGGGACAGGGGGCCCGATGAGCAGTTCTTC. It encodes CASSVRDRGPDEQFF.

This clonotype was counted many times. This chain uses TRBV7-2 with TRBJ2-4, with TRBD2 matching over 7 bases. The ends lost 0 bases at V and 6 bases at J; junction bases unmatched: 20. The CDR3 runs to 20 residues. CDR1 is SGHTA, CDR2 FQGNSA, per germline. The CDR3 sequence: CASSLATTWGGVVDRNIQYF. In nucleotides, the CDR3 is TGTGCCAGCAGCTTAGCGACAACGTGGGGGGGGGTAGTAGATAGAAACATTCAGTACTTC.

This clonotype has a count of ten or more. The chain employs TRBV7-8 and TRBJ1-4; 8 bases agree with TRBD1. V was clipped by 5 bases and J by 6 bases; unmatched bases: 14. CDR1 is SGHVS, CDR2 FQNEAQ, per germline. The CDR3 is 17 residues long. CDR3 bases: TGTGCCAGCAGCCCTTTATGGGGCCAGGGGGCGGATGAAAAACTGTTTTTT. Its translation is CASSPLWGQGADEKLFF.

There are a few counts of this clonotype. The rearrangement links TRBV6-5 to TRBJ1-1; 8 nucleotides match TRBD1. V lost 2 bases to trimming and J lost 9 bases; unmatched junction nucleotides: 8. This CDR3 is 14 amino acids long. The germline gives CDR1 MNHEY, CDR2 SVGAGI. The CDR3 DNA reads TGTGCCAGCAGTTACGATCAGGGGGCTCCTCAAGCTTTCTTT. Translation gives CASSYDQGAPQAFF.

The chain carries TRBV7-9 and TRBJ2-1; D ambiguous. V was clipped by 4 bases and J by 1 base, with 14 bases between them. The germline CDR1 and CDR2 sequences are SEHNR and FQNEAQ (reference sequence). This CDR3 is 16 amino acids long. This CDR3 is CASSSTDDRSYNEQFF. CDR3 DNA sequence: TGTGCCAGCAGCTCAACAGATGACCGTTCCTACAATGAGCAGTTCTTC.

V gene TRBV10-3 combines with J gene TRBJ2-3, with 9 bases that match TRBD1. V dropped 6 bases and J dropped 1; count of bases not matched to a gene: 14. This CDR3 has 18 residues. CDR1 and CDR2 (germline): ENHRY, SYGVKD. The CDR3 region is CAIRVGQGELGGTDTQYF. The CDR3 nucleotides read TGTGCCATCAGGGTGGGACAGGGCGAACTTGGCGGCACAGATACGCAGTATTTT.

CDR3 amino acids: CASSAYTRETQYF. Written as DNA, the CDR3 is TGTGCCAGCAGCGCCTATACCAGAGAGACCCAGTACTTC. The chain links TRBV2 to TRBJ2-5, with D unresolved. V was trimmed by 6 bases and J by 4 bases, leaving 12 bases between them. Germline V gene sequence: CDR1 SNHLY, CDR2 FYNNEI. The CDR3 consists of 13 residues.

This clonotype occurred a few times. This chain uses TRBV12-3 or TRBV12-4 with TRBJ1-2; 10 bases agree with TRBD1. This CDR3 spans 15 amino acids. V dropped 6 bases and J dropped 7; count of bases not matched to a gene: 11. CDR3 DNA sequence: TGTGCCAGCAGCCGTCCCGGGACAGGGGACCCTGGCTACACCTTC. This sequence encodes CASSRPGTGDPGYTF.

J is TRBJ1-2 and V is TRBV12-3 or TRBV12-4; 9 nucleotides match TRBD1. This CDR3 is 16 amino acids long. The trim removed 6 bases at V and 5 bases at J, leaving 13 bases unmatched. The CDR3 DNA is TGTGCCAGCAGGCCGGGACAGGGATCAGGCTGGTATGGCTACACCTTC. This sequence encodes CASRPGQGSGWYGYTF.

This clonotype was seen only a few times. The chain couples TRBV19 to TRBJ2-3; the D gene is possibly TRBD1 (8 bases). Germline CDR1 LNHDA, CDR2 SQIVND (reference sequence). The ends were cut back, 4 bases at V and 5 bases at J, with 19 bases in the middle. CDR3 length: 16 amino acids. This CDR3 reads CASSTGQGGLRDTQYF. The CDR3 nucleotides read TGTGCCAGTAGTACTGGACAGGGAGGGTTGCGAGATACGCAGTATTTT. Based on the CDR3 plus reference TRBV19 and TRBJ2-3, the full variable domain is DGGITQSPKYLFRKEGQNVTLSCEQNLNHDAMYWYRQDPGQGLRLIYYSQIVNDFQKGDIAEGYSVSREKKESFPLTVTSAQKNPTAFYLCASSTGQGGLRDTQYFGPGTRLTVL.

The chain is built from TRBV6-6 and TRBJ2-5; D is possibly TRBD1 or TRBD2 (5 bases each). The length of the CDR3 is 15 residues. Germline V gives CDR1 MNHNY, CDR2 SVGAGI (reference sequence). V gave up 2 bases and J gave up 4 bases, with 14 bases separating them. CDR3 sequence (DNA): TGTGCCAGCAGTTACACCCTCCGGGACGCAGAGACCCAGTACTTC. Protein: CASSYTLRDAETQYF.

This chain uses TRBV20-1 with TRBJ2-7; the D gene is possibly TRBD1 (6 bases). The V end lost 3 bases, the J end lost 4 bases, and 10 bases lay between the germline ends. There are 12 residues in the CDR3. Germline assignment: CDR1 DFQATT and CDR2 SNEGSKA (reference sequence). The CDR3 nucleotides read TGCAGTGCTAGGCTTACAGGGTACGAGCAGTACTTC. Protein product: CSARLTGYEQYF.

V is TRBV19 and J is TRBJ2-1; 10 bases fit TRBD2. After removal of 3 bases from V and 0 bases from J, the junction contained 8 bases not matched to a gene. Germline lookup yields CDR1 LNHDA and CDR2 SQIVND (reference sequence). The CDR3 totals 18 residues. DNA for the CDR3: TGTGCCAGTAGTATTCTACTAGCGGGGCCGAGCTCCTACAATGAGCAGTTCTTC. Translation gives CASSILLAGPSSYNEQFF. Variable domain in full (rest from reference TRBV19 and TRBJ2-1): DGGITQSPKYLFRKEGQNVTLSCEQNLNHDAMYWYRQDPGQGLRLIYYSQIVNDFQKGDIAEGYSVSREKKESFPLTVTSAQKNPTAFYLCASSILLAGPSSYNEQFFGPGTRLTVL.

This clonotype was seen a handful of times. The rearrangement uses TRBV5-4 and TRBJ2-3, with a tentative D call TRBD2 (5 bases). Germline CDR1 and CDR2: SGHNT and YYREEE (reference sequence). This CDR3 spans 13 amino acids. Trimming cost V 4 bases and J 5 bases, with 11 bases left between them. DNA for the CDR3: TGTGCCAGCAGCCGGGGAATGGGAGATACGCAGTATTTT. It yields the protein CASSRGMGDTQYF.

The J gene is TRBJ2-3, the V gene TRBV19; D is ambiguous. Germline-derived CDR1 and CDR2 are LNHDA and SQIVND (reference sequence). The V and J ends lost 3 bases and 0 bases respectively, with 7 bases between them. The CDR3 is 14 residues long. The CDR3 bases are TGTGCCAGTAGTATTGGTCGCAGCACAGATACGCAGTATTTT. This codes for CASSIGRSTDTQYF.

The sample holds a few counts of this clonotype. The V and J genes are TRBV5-1 and TRBJ2-7; 10 bases fit TRBD1. CDR1 SGHRS and CDR2 YFSETQ come from the germline V gene. This CDR3 contains 15 residues. The V segment lost 0 bases and the J segment 5 bases; nucleotides outside the gene matches: 5. CDR3 coding DNA: TGCGCCAGCAGCTTGGGGACAGGGGGGTGGAACGAGCAGTACTTC. Its protein product is CASSLGTGGWNEQYF.

The sample holds a few counts of this clonotype. The chain combines TRBV6-5 with TRBJ2-7; tentatively, D is TRBD2 (6 bases). The CDR3 totals 15 residues. V lost 5 bases, J lost 2 bases, and 16 bases lay in between. CDR1 MNHEY and CDR2 SVGAGI come from the germline V gene. CDR3 nucleotide sequence: TGTGCCAGCAGTCCCTACGGGGGACGTACCTACGAGCAGTACTTC. It is translated as CASSPYGGRTYEQYF.